This T cell receptor beta chain was captured by sequencing in a study of T cells in Graves' hyperthyroidism and ophthalmopathy (dated by TCRdb to between 2017 and 2020). About the study as a whole: Peripheral blood samples were taken at initial diagnosis, before any treatment was given. Whether ophthalmopathy could be predicted prospectively was tested in an independent validation cohort made up of roughly 20 hyperthyroidism patients plus 17 patients who later progressed to ophthalmopathy. In about 6 Graves' hyperthyroidism patients, the study also compared T-cell repertoires from thyroid tissue with T-cell repertoires from blood. To identify TCR V-J signatures that set the groups apart, the researchers used a discovery cohort of 95 to 100 patients, made up of 40 to 45 with Graves' ophthalmopathy and about 60 with stable Graves' hyperthyroidism. TCR Vbeta CDR3 sequencing of roughly 140 peripheral blood samples (about 45 ophthalmopathy, about 75 hyperthyroidism and roughly 17 progressor patients) is reported in the paper. Following sampling, methimazole starting at 30 mg daily was given to hyperthyroidism patients, and high-dose intravenous methylprednisolone was given to ophthalmopathy patients. The 100 or so discovery patients were divided at random into training and test sets in a 7:3 ratio.

Study-wide conclusions, independent of this receptor: In validation, the model predicted progression to ophthalmopathy a median of about 5.9 months before onset, with about 64% sensitivity and 72.22% specificity. Most expanded thyroid clonotypes (frequency above 0.001) were also detected in blood, a finding suggesting that blood repertoires may reflect thyroid immune responses. A 13 V-J signature model separated ophthalmopathy from stable hyperthyroidism, with around 88% sensitivity and about 81% specificity in cross-validation and 80%/75% in testing. Sample size was not statistically predetermined, and blinding of investigators to group allocation was not performed.

Hyperthyroidism patients were newly diagnosed, had a disease duration of under 2 months, and were aged 18 to 65 years. Exclusion was applied to patients with uncontrolled infections, other autoimmune diseases, pregnancy or lactation. Diagnoses relied on clinical symptoms, serum thyroxine and TRAb, thyroid ultrasound and orbital computed tomography. Blood from progressor patients was drawn when they were first diagnosed with hyperthyroidism, before any ophthalmopathy symptoms appeared. PBMCs were separated from approximately 10 ml of fresh peripheral blood using Ficoll-Paque density gradient centrifugation. Patients classed as progressors first received a Graves' hyperthyroidism diagnosis and then went on to develop ophthalmopathy during follow-up. Trizol reagent was used to extract total RNA, and RNA quality was then checked on an Agilent 2100 Bioanalyzer. The table lists this clonotype with many counts. What antigen it recognizes has not been identified. Base qualities were left out, and no much larger clone turns up one base away.

CDR1 and CDR2, looked up from the germline V gene (reference sequence), are DFQATT and SNEGSKA. The CDR3 contains 14 residues, cysteine and phenylalanine counted. Only the CDR3 DNA stays, 42 bases, in frame from base 1. V ends up 5 bases short and J 5 bases short, with an unmatched junction base count of 9. The TCR beta CDR3 regions were amplified from RNA transcripts. The first round of RT-PCR for the TCR CDR3 was performed with the HTBI primer set and the Qiagen OneStep RT-PCR kit. The libraries were constructed in a second round of multiplex PCR and then size-selected and purified. The libraries were sequenced on an Illumina HiSeq2000 using paired-end 100 bp reads. The original pipeline was this. SOAPnuke was used to process the raw data, removing reads that contained adapters or uncalled bases, had a mean Phred below 15, or lacked an exact match to the constant primer or identifier. High-quality paired reads were merged with COPE v1.2.5, and unique nucleotide sequences were defined as clonotypes. MiTCR v1.1 was used to align clonotypes to the IMGT TRBV, TRBD and TRBJ reference segments. Analysis was restricted to V-J combinations with a frequency above 0.0001, which covered roughly 99% of repertoires. The TCS score was defined as F50 (clonal expansion) divided by E x V (chaos), with BLOSUM62-based TCRdist calculated between CDR3 peptides within each V-J. Welch's t-statistics and random forest reduced 500 to 550 V-J features to roughly 13, which were used in a naive Bayes classifier (R e1071). The public sequencing data were trimmed at Q25 with fastp and processed into clonotypes with MiXCR by TCRdb, which kept only in-frame beta chains. Here each entry gathers all rows of one CDR3 protein and keeps the most common genes and DNA. The V and J calls here are based on TCRdb, not the publication. The sample profile shows hundreds of thousands of distinct CDR3 sequences; 25% to 30% of them were found once. The ten largest clones take up approximately 30% of the sample.

The chain was built from TRBV20-1 and TRBJ2-5, and TRBD2 matches 9 of the central bases. What was sequenced was blood. The clonotype comes from a man in his forties with Graves' hyperthyroidism that later progressed to Graves' ophthalmopathy. Here is the DNA: TGCAGTGCTTTTAGCGGGAGCGGGGGGGAGACCCAGTACTTC. It translates to CSAFSGSGGETQYF.